These 23 T cell receptor beta chains were sequenced from one sample in a study of long-term antiretroviral therapy in people with HIV (dated 2022 in TCRdb). The immunoSEQ hsTCRB v3.0 assay was used at survey level resolution to sequence the TRB variable region. TCRdb limited this immuneACCESS table to in-frame rearrangements with V and J called. A share of clones is missing; checked studies link under half to unresolved V genes, and the rest is unexplained. The sample data list tens of thousands of clones, and more than 80% of these were observed just once. 5.5% to 6.5% of the sample is taken by the ten largest. The sequences come from unsorted PBMCs, collected 3.1 years after starting antiretroviral therapy. The receptors come from a woman in her forties or fifties with HIV.

V and J are TRBV7-9 and TRBJ1-1; no clear D gene. The germline gives CDR1 SEHNR, CDR2 FQNEAQ (reference sequence). The length of the CDR3 is 14 residues. V dropped 2 bases and J dropped 3 bases, with 10 bases sitting between them. CDR3 protein: CASSLLPVDTEAFF. CDR3 in DNA: TGTGCCAGCAGCTTACTTCCCGTGGACACTGAAGCTTTCTTT.

The J gene is TRBJ2-5, the V gene TRBV11-2; 8 bases are shared with TRBD1. Looked up from germline, CDR1 is SGHAT and CDR2 is FQNNGV. V shed 3 bases and J 6 bases; nucleotides not matched to a gene: 9. This CDR3 is 15 amino acids long. In DNA form, the CDR3 reads TGTGCCAGCAGCTTCCCCGCAGGGGGCCGAAAGACCCAGTACTTC. Its translation: CASSFPAGGRKTQYF.

This chain uses TRBV11-2 with TRBJ2-1, with D possibly called TRBD1 or TRBD2 (6 bases each). Looked up from germline, CDR1 is SGHAT and CDR2 is FQNNGV. V was shortened by 6 bases and J by 6 bases, with 15 bases between the two germline ends. This CDR3 spans 14 amino acids. The CDR3 nucleotides read TGTGCCAGCAGGCGAGGAGGGGGGATCAATGAGCAGTTCTTC. Protein sequence: CASRRGGGINEQFF.

The rearrangement joins TRBV5-1 to TRBJ2-5; the D is unclear. Germline V CDR1 and CDR2: SGHRS, YFSETQ. This CDR3 contains 12 residues. Trimming pared 4 bases from V and 4 bases from J, leaving 8 bases between. CDR3 DNA: TGCGCCAGCAGCCCTAAGGGAGAGACCCAGTACTTC. It yields the protein CASSPKGETQYF.

The genes are TRBV15 and TRBJ2-7; 8 nucleotides match TRBD1. V lost 1 base to trimming and J lost 2 bases; unmatched junction nucleotides: 7. Germline loops: CDR1 LNHNV, CDR2 YYDKDF (reference sequence). This CDR3 region has 16 residues. The chain's CDR3 is CATSRGSGQATYEQYF. The CDR3 DNA sequence: TGTGCCACCAGCAGAGGTTCGGGACAGGCTACCTACGAGCAGTACTTC. Together with reference TRBV15 and TRBJ2-7, the CDR3 gives the full variable domain: DAMVIQNPRYQVTQFGKPVTLSCSQTLNHNVMYWYQQKSSQAPKLLFHYYDKDFNNEADTPDNFQSRRPNTSFCFLDIRSPGLGDTAMYLCATSRGSGQATYEQYFGPGTRLTVT.

J is TRBJ2-6 and V is TRBV27; D unresolved. This CDR3 contains 15 residues. V was shortened by 6 bases and J by 0 bases, with 9 bases between the two germline ends. The germline gives CDR1 MNHEY, CDR2 SMNVEV (reference sequence). CDR3 residues: CASSPRVSGANVLTF. CDR3 coding DNA: TGTGCCAGCAGCCCACGGGTCTCTGGGGCCAACGTCCTGACTTTC.

V gene TRBV5-1 combines with J gene TRBJ2-7; TRBD2 matches at 8 bases. Germline V gene data show CDR1 as SGHRS and CDR2 as YFSETQ. The length of the CDR3 is 14 residues. After removal of 4 bases from V and 0 bases from J, the junction contained 3 bases not matched to a gene. CDR3 nucleotide sequence: TGCGCCAGCAGCCACGGGACTAGCTCCTACGAGCAGTACTTC. Its protein is CASSHGTSSYEQYF.

The chain carries TRBV18 and TRBJ2-7, with 7 nucleotides matching TRBD2. V gave up 3 bases and J gave up 3 bases; unmatched junction bases: 5. There are 14 residues in the CDR3. Germline V gene sequence: CDR1 KGHSH, CDR2 LQKENI. CDR3 protein: CASSPNRGDYEQYF. The CDR3 coding sequence is TGTGCCAGCTCACCGAACCGGGGGGACTACGAGCAGTACTTC.

The chain couples TRBV5-1 to TRBJ2-5; D uncertain. Between the trimmed V and J ends, which lost 0 bases and 6 bases, there was a span of 6 bases. Germline V gene sequence: CDR1 SGHRS, CDR2 YFSETQ. This CDR3 is 12 amino acids long. CDR3 bases: TGCGCCAGCAGCTTGGACCTAAAGACCCAGTACTTC. It encodes CASSLDLKTQYF.

A few counts support this clone. The chain has TRBV7-9 and TRBJ2-1; TRBD1 is a possible D gene (6 bases). Trimming removed 5 bases at V and 12 bases at J, with 14 bases between. Germline loops: CDR1 SEHNR, CDR2 FQNEAQ (reference sequence). The CDR3 has 12 amino acids. CDR3 coding DNA: TGTGCCAGCAGCACGGGACAAACTCGGCAGTTCTTC. Amino acids: CASSTGQTRQFF.

The rearrangement joins TRBV4-2 to TRBJ2-1; 9 bases are a match to TRBD2. Trimming cost V 2 bases and J 6 bases; bases outside gene matches: 20. CDR1 and CDR2 from the germline V gene are LGHNA and YNFKEQ. The CDR3 is 20 residues long. The CDR3 here is CASSQSGTMRGGRLPNEQFF. Here the CDR3 DNA reads TGTGCCAGCAGCCAAAGTGGAACTATGCGGGGGGGCCGGCTGCCCAATGAGCAGTTCTTC.

The chain has TRBV7-2 and TRBJ1-5, with D perhaps TRBD1 (6 bases). This CDR3 has 13 amino acids. V lost 3 bases, J lost 6 bases, and 9 bases lay in between. Looked up from germline, CDR1 is SGHTA and CDR2 is FQGNSA. In nucleotides, the CDR3 is TGTGCCAGCAGCTTGGTAGGGGGTCAGCCCCAGCATTTT. Encoded protein: CASSLVGGQPQHF.

This chain connects TRBV11-2 to TRBJ1-1; weak D call: TRBD1 (5 bases). This CDR3 contains 19 residues. The germline V gene encodes CDR1 SGHAT and CDR2 FQNNGV. Trimming pared 0 bases from V and 1 base from J, leaving 21 bases between. The CDR3 DNA reads TGTGCCAGCAGCTTAGATCGGGGGGGTTCAGTGGCCAGGAACACTGAAGCTTTCTTT. Encoded protein: CASSLDRGGSVARNTEAFF.

The chain employs TRBV4-3 and TRBJ1-4; D call uncertain. Trimming removed 0 bases from V and 4 bases from J, with 12 bases in between. There are 16 residues in the CDR3. In germline, CDR1 is LGHNA, CDR2 YSLEER. DNA for the CDR3: TGCGCCAGCAGCCAAGATTGGGCGGGTGGTAATGAAAAACTGTTTTTT. This sequence encodes CASSQDWAGGNEKLFF.

J is TRBJ1-4 and V is TRBV7-2, with unresolved D. V was pared by 5 bases and J by 11 bases, with 12 bases between. Germline CDR1 reads SGHTA; CDR2 reads FQGNSA. The length of the CDR3 is 12 residues. Here the CDR3 reads CASSPGTEKLFF. The DNA of the CDR3 is TGTGCCAGCAGCCCCGGAACCGAGAAACTGTTTTTT.

The DNA for the CDR3 is TGTGCCAGCAGTGAATCCGACACCGTGGGCACTGAAGCTTTCTTT. Translated: CASSESDTVGTEAFF. The chain is built from TRBV6-4 and TRBJ1-1, with D unresolved. The CDR3 contains 15 residues. CDR1 and CDR2 from the germline V gene are MRHNA and SNTAGT. Deletions cut 3 bases from V and 4 bases from J, with 15 bases between.

The chain is built from TRBV5-6 and TRBJ1-5, with D unresolved. CDR3 length equals 14 residues. Trimming cost V 4 bases and J 5 bases, with 13 bases left between them. The germline gives CDR1 SGHDT, CDR2 YYEEEE. CDR3 in amino acids: CASSMTPMDQPQHF. The CDR3, as DNA: TGTGCCAGCAGCATGACACCAATGGATCAGCCCCAGCATTTT.

The gene calls are TRBV19 and TRBJ2-7; D is unresolved. Looked up from germline, CDR1 is LNHDA and CDR2 is SQIVND (reference sequence). Trimming took off 8 bases at V and 2 bases at J, with 10 bases between the two ends. The CDR3 runs 12 residues. For the CDR3, the DNA is TGTGCCAGTGCCGGATCGCCCTACGAGCAGTACTTC. As protein: CASAGSPYEQYF.

This chain links TRBV18 with TRBJ2-7; 10 bases line up with TRBD1. Germline V gene data show CDR1 as KGHSH and CDR2 as LQKENI. The CDR3 is 16 residues long. With 3 bases clipped from V and 1 base from J, the junction kept 6 bases outside the gene matches. This CDR3 reads CASSPLGTGVSYEQYF. The DNA of the CDR3 is TGTGCCAGCTCACCCCTAGGGACAGGGGTTTCCTACGAGCAGTACTTC.

This chain connects TRBV6-5 to TRBJ1-4; no firm D call. Trimming left V 8 bases short and J 8 bases short, with 9 bases between. This CDR3 is 11 amino acids long. Germline CDR1 and CDR2: MNHEY and SVGAGI. The CDR3 is CASGREEKLFF. The CDR3 DNA reads TGTGCCAGCGGGAGGGAGGAAAAACTGTTTTTT.

The chain uses TRBV6-5 and TRBJ2-2; 10 nucleotides line up with TRBD2. J was trimmed by 6 bases and V by 4 bases; bases with no gene match: 8. The CDR3 sequence is 16 residues long. Germline CDR1 MNHEY, CDR2 SVGAGI. The CDR3 here is CASSLRVAGGPGELFF. DNA of the CDR3: TGTGCCAGCAGTTTGAGGGTAGCGGGGGGCCCCGGGGAGCTGTTTTTT.

The V and J genes are TRBV7-9 and TRBJ2-7; 8 positions match TRBD1. The CDR3 runs to 14 residues. The V segment lost 5 bases and the J segment 2 bases; nucleotides outside the gene matches: 5. The germline V gene has CDR1 SEHNR and CDR2 FQNEAQ (reference sequence). The CDR3 DNA follows: TGTGCCAGCAGCCCCCGGACAGGGCCCTACGAGCAGTACTTC. It yields the protein CASSPRTGPYEQYF.

The chain joins TRBV19 to TRBJ1-1, with 7 bases matching TRBD1. With V trimmed by 0 bases and J by 11 bases, 6 bases remained unmatched. Germline assignment: CDR1 LNHDA and CDR2 SQIVND (reference sequence). The CDR3 has 13 residues. Here the CDR3 DNA reads TGTGCCAGTAGTATAGATTGGGGACAGAGGGCTTTCTTT. This codes for CASSIDWGQRAFF.